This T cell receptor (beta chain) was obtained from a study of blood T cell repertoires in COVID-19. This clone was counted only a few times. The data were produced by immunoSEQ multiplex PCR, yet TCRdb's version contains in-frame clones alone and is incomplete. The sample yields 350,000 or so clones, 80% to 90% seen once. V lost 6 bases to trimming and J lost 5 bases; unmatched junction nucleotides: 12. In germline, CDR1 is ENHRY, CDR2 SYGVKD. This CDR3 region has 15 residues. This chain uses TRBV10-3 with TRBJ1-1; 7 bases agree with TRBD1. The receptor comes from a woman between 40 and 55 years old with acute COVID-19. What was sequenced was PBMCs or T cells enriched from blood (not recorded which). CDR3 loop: CAIRGGQSDKTEAFF. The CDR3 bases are TGTGCCATCAGAGGGGGACAGTCGGATAAGACTGAAGCTTTCTTT.